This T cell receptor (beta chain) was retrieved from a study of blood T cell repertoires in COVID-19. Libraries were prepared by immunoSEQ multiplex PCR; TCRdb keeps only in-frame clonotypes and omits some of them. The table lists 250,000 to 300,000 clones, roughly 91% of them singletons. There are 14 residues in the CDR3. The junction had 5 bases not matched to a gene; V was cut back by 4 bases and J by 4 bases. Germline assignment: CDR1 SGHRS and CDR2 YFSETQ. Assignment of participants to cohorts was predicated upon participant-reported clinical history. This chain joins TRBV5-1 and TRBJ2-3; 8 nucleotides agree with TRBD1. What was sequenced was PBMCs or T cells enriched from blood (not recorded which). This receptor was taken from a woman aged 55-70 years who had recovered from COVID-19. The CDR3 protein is CASSPDRVADTQYF. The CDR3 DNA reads TGCGCCAGCAGCCCGGACAGGGTCGCAGATACGCAGTATTTT. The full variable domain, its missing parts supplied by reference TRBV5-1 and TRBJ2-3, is KAGVTQTPRYLIKTRGQQVTLSCSPISGHRSVSWYQQTPGQGLQFLFEYFSETQRNKGNFPGRFSGRQFSNSRSEMNVSTLELGDSALYLCASSPDRVADTQYFGPGTRLTVL.